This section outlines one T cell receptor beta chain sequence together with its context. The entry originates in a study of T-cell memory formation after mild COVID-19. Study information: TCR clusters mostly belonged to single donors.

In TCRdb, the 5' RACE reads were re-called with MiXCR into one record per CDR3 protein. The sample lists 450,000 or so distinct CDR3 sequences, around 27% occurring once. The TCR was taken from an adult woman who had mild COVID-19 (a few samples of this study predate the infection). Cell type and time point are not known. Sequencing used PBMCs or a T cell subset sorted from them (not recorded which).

CDR3 sequence: CSAREATSGIRYEQYF. As DNA, the CDR3 is TGCAGTGCTAGAGAGGCCACTAGCGGAATTAGATACGAGCAGTACTTC. The V and J genes are TRBV20-1 and TRBJ2-7; TRBD2 matches at 8 bases. The J segment lost 4 bases and the V segment lost 0 bases, leaving 11 bases of the junction unmatched. CDR1 and CDR2 from the germline V gene are DFQATT and SNEGSKA (reference sequence). The CDR3 has 16 residues.